This T cell receptor beta chain appears in the sequencing data of a study of blood T cell repertoires in COVID-19. Germline V gene lookup returns CDR1 LGHNA and CDR2 YNFKEQ. This CDR3 comprises 16 residues. Trimming took 4 bases from V and 3 from J; bases not matched to a gene: 8. Profiling relied on immunoSEQ multiplex PCR, and the TCRdb table lists in-frame clones only, not all of them. Of 310,000 or so clones listed, 88% are singletons. The sequencing sample was made of peripheral blood. The origin of this receptor is a woman aged 45-65 years with active or convalescent COVID-19. The rearrangement joins TRBV4-2 to TRBJ2-2; 7 bases fit TRBD1. Here the CDR3 DNA reads TGTGCCAGCAGCCCCTGGACAGGTGGGGACACCGGGGAGCTGTTTTTT. This gives the protein CASSPWTGGDTGELFF.